This T cell receptor (beta chain) was profiled in a study of T cells in Graves' hyperthyroidism and ophthalmopathy. Study-wide results and caveats: A 13 V-J signature model discriminated ophthalmopathy versus stable hyperthyroidism. In the blood, most expanded thyroid clonotypes above 0.001 appeared as well.

Regions amplified from RNA transcripts were the TCR beta CDR3 regions. With the HTBI primer set, the TCR CDR3 went through a first round of RT-PCR. Each CDR3 protein is one row after TCRdb ran MiXCR on the multiplex PCR reads. This table holds 500,000 to 650,000 distinct CDR3 sequences, roughly 15% found once. It was uncontrolled infection, other autoimmune disease, pregnancy or lactation that excluded patients. PBMCs were sourced from approximately 9.3 ml fresh peripheral blood. Details on this clonotype: Its antigen is not known.

Germline V lookup: CDR1 MGHRA, CDR2 YSYEKL. J gave up 5 bases and V 4 bases, and 4 bases lay outside the gene matches. The length of the CDR3 is 14 residues. The V call is TRBV4-1, the J call TRBJ2-1, with 8 bases fitting TRBD2. This TCR came from a woman aged 50 to 65 with Graves' ophthalmopathy. Material: blood. The CDR3 DNA sequence: TGCGCCAGCAGCCCGGGAGGGCTACACAATGAGCAGTTCTTC. Translating it yields CASSPGGLHNEQFF.